These 16 T cell receptor beta chains came from one sample sequenced in a study of liver allograft versus peripheral blood T cells. Study-wide context: Transplanted livers and recipients' peripheral blood had their T cell receptor repertoires compared.

From the reads, TCRdb called clonotypes with MiXCR, one entry per CDR3 protein. The data contain approximately 13,000 distinct CDR3 sequences, about 26% of them seen just once; the ten biggest clones take up less than 2.5%. These receptors were collected from a human patient who had a liver transplant. The T cells may come from the graft donor.

The CDR3, as DNA: TGTGCCAGCAGTTACTCGAAGGACTATGGCTACACCTTC. As protein: CASSYSKDYGYTF. This sequence joins TRBV6-2 or TRBV6-3 and TRBJ1-2; D unresolved. This CDR3 has 13 amino acids. V lost 0 bases and J 3 bases, leaving 5 bases between the germline ends. The germline V gene encodes CDR1 MNHEY and CDR2 SVGEGT.

This sequence joins TRBV7-9 and TRBJ2-3, with D possibly TRBD1 on 6 matching bases. The V end lost 2 bases, the J end lost 6 bases, and 15 bases lay between the germline ends. Looked up from germline, CDR1 is SEHNR and CDR2 is FQNEAQ (reference sequence). The CDR3 extends over 15 amino acids. The DNA of the CDR3 is TGTGCCAGCAGCTTACCCGTAATAGACAGGGATACGCAGTATTTT. Its protein product is CASSLPVIDRDTQYF. Full variable domain (remainder filled in from reference TRBV7-9 and TRBJ2-3): DTGVSQNPRHKITKRGQNVTFRCDPISEHNRLYWYRQTLGQGPEFLTYFQNEAQLEKSRLLSDRFSAERPKGSFSTLEIQRTEQGDSAMYLCASSLPVIDRDTQYFGPGTRLTVL.

This chain uses TRBV10-1 with TRBJ2-7; TRBD2 might be the D (6 bases). Germline V gives CDR1 WNHNN, CDR2 SYGVQD (reference sequence). Trimming stripped 0 bases from V and 2 bases from J, with 11 bases between. This CDR3 has 15 residues. CDR3 nucleotide sequence: TGCGCCAGCAGTGAGTCGGGGGGAGTCGCCTACGAGCAGTACTTC. Translating gives CASSESGGVAYEQYF.

By share, this clonotype counts as medium-sized (0.01 to 0.1%). V gene TRBV19 combines with J gene TRBJ2-1; 8 positions match TRBD2. In germline, CDR1 is LNHDA, CDR2 SQIVND (reference sequence). The CDR3 extends over 16 amino acids. J lost 2 bases, V lost 0 bases, and 3 bases had no gene match. The CDR3: CASSIEQREPYNEQFF. The CDR3 DNA follows: TGTGCCAGTAGTATAGAACAGCGGGAGCCCTACAATGAGCAGTTCTTC. The full variable domain, in which reference TRBV19 and TRBJ2-1 provide the parts outside the CDR3, is DGGITQSPKYLFRKEGQNVTLSCEQNLNHDAMYWYRQDPGQGLRLIYYSQIVNDFQKGDIAEGYSVSREKKESFPLTVTSAQKNPTAFYLCASSIEQREPYNEQFFGPGTRLTVL.

Many counts were recorded for this clonotype. The chain recombines TRBV29-1 with TRBJ2-3; no definite D call. CDR1 is SQVTM, CDR2 ANQGSEA, per germline. V gave up 5 bases and J gave up 7 bases, with 10 bases separating them. The CDR3 sequence is 11 residues long. CDR3 coding DNA: TGCAGCGTTATAATTGGGTATACGCAGTATTTT. Its translation is CSVIIGYTQYF.

In its sample, this clonotype is medium-sized (0.01 to 0.1%). V is TRBV6-2 or TRBV6-3 and J is TRBJ2-6; D is undetermined. Between the trimmed V and J ends, which lost 8 bases and 0 bases, there was a span of 8 bases. The CDR3 consists of 14 residues. The V gene's germline CDR1 is MNHEY and CDR2 SVGEGT. CDR3 in DNA: TGTGCCAGCTCAGAAGTCTCTGGGGCCAACGTCCTGACTTTC. Residues: CASSEVSGANVLTF.

This clonotype is labeled as medium-sized. The V and J genes are TRBV18 and TRBJ2-5; D unclear. Germline CDR1 is KGHSH and CDR2 is LQKENI. Trimming stripped 1 base from V and 1 base from J, with 13 bases between. The CDR3 extends over 16 amino acids. Written as DNA, the CDR3 is TGTGCCAGCTCACCACGGGCTCTAATCGGCCAAGAGACCCAGTACTTC. This gives the protein CASSPRALIGQETQYF.

Judged by abundance, this clonotype is medium-sized (0.01 to 0.1%). The chain uses TRBV29-1 and TRBJ2-1; D is perhaps TRBD2 (5 bases). V lost 1 base, J lost 7 bases, and 11 bases lay in between. From germline, CDR1 is SQVTM and CDR2 ANQGSEA. The CDR3 runs 13 residues. The CDR3 loop reads CSVEGTPRNEQFF. CDR3 sequence (DNA): TGCAGCGTTGAAGGGACTCCAAGGAATGAGCAGTTCTTC.

The V gene is TRBV7-9, the J gene TRBJ2-3; TRBD2 aligns across 13 bases. Trimming cost V 5 bases and J 1 base; bases outside gene matches: 3. Germline V gives CDR1 SEHNR, CDR2 FQNEAQ (reference sequence). CDR3 length: 16 residues. In DNA, the CDR3 is TGTGCCAGCAGCCTCGGGACTAGCGGGGGCACAGATACGCAGTATTTT. Protein sequence: CASSLGTSGGTDTQYF.

This clonotype was seen a handful of times. The gene calls are TRBV11-2 and TRBJ2-4; 8 bases agree with TRBD1. The CDR3 spans 13 residues. The junction had 2 bases not matched to a gene; V was cut back by 7 bases and J by 3 bases. CDR1 SGHAT and CDR2 FQNNGV come from the germline V gene. The DNA for the CDR3 is TGTGCCAGCACCGACAGGGGCAAAAACATTCAGTACTTC. It is translated as CASTDRGKNIQYF. Filled out from reference TRBV11-2 and TRBJ2-4, the complete variable domain reads EAGVAQSPRYKIIEKRQSVAFWCNPISGHATLYWYQQILGQGPKLLIQFQNNGVVDDSQLPKDRFSAERLKGVDSTLKIQPAKLEDSAVYLCASTDRGKNIQYFGAGTRLSVL.

This clonotype rates as medium-sized. The chain joins TRBV19 to TRBJ1-1; D is perhaps TRBD1 (6 bases). The CDR3 spans 15 residues. Germline-derived CDR1 and CDR2 are LNHDA and SQIVND (reference sequence). V gave up 3 bases and J gave up 1 base, with 12 bases separating them. CDR3 bases: TGTGCCAGTAGTATGGTGGGGGCGCAGAACACTGAAGCTTTCTTT. Protein: CASSMVGAQNTEAFF.

The gene calls are TRBV19 and TRBJ1-6, with unresolved D. This CDR3 region has 16 residues. Trimming removed 6 bases at V and 4 bases at J, with 16 bases between. Germline CDR1 reads LNHDA; CDR2 reads SQIVND (reference sequence). In DNA, the CDR3 is TGTGCCAGTAGCGAGTCCCCCCCGGATTATAATTCACCCCTCCACTTT. Its translation: CASSESPPDYNSPLHF.

By share, this clonotype counts as medium-sized (0.01 to 0.1%). V is TRBV18 and J is TRBJ1-1; D is possibly TRBD1 (5 bases). Germline CDR1 is KGHSH and CDR2 is LQKENI. The CDR3 has 16 amino acids. Trimming stripped 6 bases from V and 0 bases from J, with 17 bases between. CDR3 sequence (DNA): TGTGCCAGCTCCCCCTCGGGACCCCCCATGAACACTGAAGCTTTCTTT. Residues: CASSPSGPPMNTEAFF. Variable domain in full (rest from reference TRBV18 and TRBJ1-1): NAGVMQNPRHLVRRRGQEARLRCSPMKGHSHVYWYRQLPEEGLKFMVYLQKENIIDESGMPKERFSAEFPKEGPSILRIQQVVRGDSAAYFCASSPSGPPMNTEAFFGQGTRLTVV.

The chain combines TRBV6-5 with TRBJ1-5; 10 nucleotides match TRBD1. The V and J ends lost 6 bases and 1 base, in that order; junction bases with no gene match: 0. This CDR3 is 14 amino acids long. Germline lookup yields CDR1 MNHEY and CDR2 SVGAGI. The CDR3 nucleotides read TGTGCCAGCAGGGGACAGGGGAGCAATCAGCCCCAGCATTTT. It specifies CASRGQGSNQPQHF.

Worth noting for this clonotype: This sequence may be a read error, since a much larger clone differs from it by one base. The genes are TRBV6-1 and TRBJ2-7; 9 bases align to TRBD2. CDR1 and CDR2 (germline): MNHNS, SASEGT. This CDR3 has 14 residues. Trimming cost V 7 bases and J 7 bases; bases outside gene matches: 11. CDR3 sequence: CASTLLAGVGEQYF. In DNA, the CDR3 is TGTGCCAGCACTCTTTTAGCGGGAGTCGGTGAGCAGTACTTC.

This clonotype appeared a few times. The rearrangement uses TRBV20-1 and TRBJ1-6, with TRBD1 as a possible D gene (5 bases). V was clipped by 1 base and J by 11 bases, with 12 bases between them. The CDR3 has 13 residues. CDR1 DFQATT and CDR2 SNEGSKA come from the germline V gene (reference sequence). The CDR3 sequence is CSARGGGKTPLHF. CDR3 DNA sequence: TGCAGTGCTAGAGGCGGGGGGAAAACACCCCTCCACTTT.